This T cell receptor beta chain was captured by sequencing in a study of cytomegalovirus exposure and HLA in healthy donors. Study as a whole: As released early, the data held 85 million to 95 million unique TCRs from HLA-typed donors. Whole-study findings and limits: Presence/absence analyses assumed roughly uniform sequencing depth across donors, which may not hold.

On this clone itself: What it recognizes is unknown.

CDR1 and CDR2 from the germline V gene are SGHKS and YYEKEE (reference sequence). The germline V and J ends were trimmed by 2 bases and 8 bases, with 7 bases remaining between them. This CDR3 contains 12 residues. The PCR used 60 Vbeta and 13 Jbeta primers. In the original workflow: Approximately 11 million shared chains were among the about 80 million unique TCR beta chains that a later analysis counted. Sequenced by immunoSEQ multiplex PCR; TCRdb stores in-frame clones only, minus some. V, J and clone size are those of that table, while D and trimming were read from the DNA. Here the sample spans over 90,000 clones, over 70% being singletons.

The sample comprised PBMCs. The J gene is TRBJ2-2, the V gene TRBV5-5; tentative D call: TRBD1 (5 bases). This receptor was taken from a man aged 50-60 years in good health and CMV-seropositive. Here the CDR3 reads CASSFQGGELFF. The CDR3 nucleotides are TGTGCCAGCAGCTTCCAGGGAGGGGAGCTGTTTTTT.